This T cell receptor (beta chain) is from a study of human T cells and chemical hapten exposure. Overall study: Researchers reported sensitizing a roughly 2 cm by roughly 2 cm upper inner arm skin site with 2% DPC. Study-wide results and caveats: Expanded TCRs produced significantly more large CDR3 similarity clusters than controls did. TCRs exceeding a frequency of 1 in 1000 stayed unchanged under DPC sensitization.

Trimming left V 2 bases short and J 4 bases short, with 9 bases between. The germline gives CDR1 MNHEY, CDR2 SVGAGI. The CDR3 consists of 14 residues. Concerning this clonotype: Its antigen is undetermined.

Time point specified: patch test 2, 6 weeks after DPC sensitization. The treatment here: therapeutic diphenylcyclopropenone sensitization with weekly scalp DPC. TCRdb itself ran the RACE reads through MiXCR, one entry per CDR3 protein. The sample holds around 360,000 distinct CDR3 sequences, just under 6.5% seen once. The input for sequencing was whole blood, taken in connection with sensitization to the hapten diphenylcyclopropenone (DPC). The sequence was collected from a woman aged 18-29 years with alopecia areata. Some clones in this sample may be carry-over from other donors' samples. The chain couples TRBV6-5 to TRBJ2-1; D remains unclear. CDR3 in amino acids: CASSYAESYNEQFF. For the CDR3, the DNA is TGTGCCAGCAGTTACGCAGAAAGTTACAATGAGCAGTTCTTC.